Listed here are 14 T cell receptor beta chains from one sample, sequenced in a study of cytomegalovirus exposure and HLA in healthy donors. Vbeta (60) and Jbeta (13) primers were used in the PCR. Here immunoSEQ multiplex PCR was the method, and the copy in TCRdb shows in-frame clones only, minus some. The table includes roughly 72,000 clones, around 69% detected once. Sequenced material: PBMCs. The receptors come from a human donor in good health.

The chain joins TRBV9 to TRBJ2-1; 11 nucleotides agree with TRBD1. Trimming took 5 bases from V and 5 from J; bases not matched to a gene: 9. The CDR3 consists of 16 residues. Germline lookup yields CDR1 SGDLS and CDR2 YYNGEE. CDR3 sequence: CASSTVGTGGHNEQFF. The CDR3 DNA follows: TGTGCCAGCAGTACAGTTGGGACAGGGGGTCACAATGAGCAGTTCTTC.

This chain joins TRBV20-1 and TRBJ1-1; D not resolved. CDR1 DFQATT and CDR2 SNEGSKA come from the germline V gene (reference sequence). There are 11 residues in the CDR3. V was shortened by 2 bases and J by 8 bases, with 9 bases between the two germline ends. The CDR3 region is CSARRGREAFF. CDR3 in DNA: TGCAGTGCTAGACGGGGTCGGGAAGCTTTCTTT.

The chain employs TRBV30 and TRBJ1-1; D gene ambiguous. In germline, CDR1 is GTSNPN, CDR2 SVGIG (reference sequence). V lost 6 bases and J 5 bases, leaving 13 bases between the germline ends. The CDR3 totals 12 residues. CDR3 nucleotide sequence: TGTGCCTGCCAAGGGCGGGTGACTGAAGCTTTCTTT. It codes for CACQGRVTEAFF.

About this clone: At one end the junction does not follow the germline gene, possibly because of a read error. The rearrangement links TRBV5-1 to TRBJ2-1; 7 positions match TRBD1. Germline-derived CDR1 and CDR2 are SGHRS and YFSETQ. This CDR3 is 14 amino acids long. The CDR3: CASRTQGLYNGQFF. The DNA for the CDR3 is TGCGCCAGCAGAACACAGGGGCTTTACAATGGGCAGTTCTTC.

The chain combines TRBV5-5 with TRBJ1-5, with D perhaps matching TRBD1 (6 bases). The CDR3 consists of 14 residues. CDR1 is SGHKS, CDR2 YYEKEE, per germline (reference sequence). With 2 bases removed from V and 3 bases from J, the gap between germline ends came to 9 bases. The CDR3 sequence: CASSLRDINQPQHF. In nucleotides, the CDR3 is TGTGCCAGCAGCTTACGGGACATCAATCAGCCCCAGCATTTT.

The CDR3 here is CASRYEGANYGYTF. CDR3 nucleotide sequence: TGCGCCAGCAGGTACGAGGGGGCCAACTATGGCTACACCTTC. The genes are TRBV5-1 and TRBJ1-2; TRBD1 matches 7 bases. The CDR3 loop spans 14 amino acids. V dropped 5 bases and J dropped 2; count of bases not matched to a gene: 6. Germline lookup yields CDR1 SGHRS and CDR2 YFSETQ.

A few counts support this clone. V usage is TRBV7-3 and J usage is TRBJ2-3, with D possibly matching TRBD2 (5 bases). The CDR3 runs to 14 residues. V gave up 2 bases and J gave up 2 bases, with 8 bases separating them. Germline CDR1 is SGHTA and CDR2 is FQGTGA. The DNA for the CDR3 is TGTGCCAGCAGCTTACTCGGGAACACAGATACGCAGTATTTT. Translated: CASSLLGNTDTQYF.

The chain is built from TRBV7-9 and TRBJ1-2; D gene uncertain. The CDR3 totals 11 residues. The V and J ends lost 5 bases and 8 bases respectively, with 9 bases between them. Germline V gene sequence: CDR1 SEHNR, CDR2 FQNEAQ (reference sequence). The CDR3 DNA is TGTGCCAGCAGCCAGGCAGAAGGCTACACCTTC. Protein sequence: CASSQAEGYTF. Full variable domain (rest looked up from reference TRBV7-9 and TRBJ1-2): DTGVSQNPRHKITKRGQNVTFRCDPISEHNRLYWYRQTLGQGPEFLTYFQNEAQLEKSRLLSDRFSAERPKGSFSTLEIQRTEQGDSAMYLCASSQAEGYTFGSGTRLTVV.

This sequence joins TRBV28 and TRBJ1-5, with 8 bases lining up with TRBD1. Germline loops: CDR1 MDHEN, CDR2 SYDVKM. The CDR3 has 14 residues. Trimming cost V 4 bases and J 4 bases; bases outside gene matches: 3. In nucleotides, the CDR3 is TGTGCCAGCAGTTCAGACAGGGGTAATCAGCCCCAGCATTTT. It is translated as CASSSDRGNQPQHF.

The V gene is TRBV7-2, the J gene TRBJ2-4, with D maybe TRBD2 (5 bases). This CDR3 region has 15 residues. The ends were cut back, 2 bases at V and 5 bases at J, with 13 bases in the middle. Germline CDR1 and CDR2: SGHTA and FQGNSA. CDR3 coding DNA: TGTGCCAGCAGCTTACGGGGAACGGCCGAAAACATTCAGTACTTC. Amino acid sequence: CASSLRGTAENIQYF.

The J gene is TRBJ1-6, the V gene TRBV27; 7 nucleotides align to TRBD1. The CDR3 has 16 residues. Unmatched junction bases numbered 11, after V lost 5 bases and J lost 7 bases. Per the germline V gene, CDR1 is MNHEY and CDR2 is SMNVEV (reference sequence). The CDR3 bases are TGTGCCAGCAGTCCTTCACAGGGGATGAGGAATTCACCCCTCCACTTT. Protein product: CASSPSQGMRNSPLHF.

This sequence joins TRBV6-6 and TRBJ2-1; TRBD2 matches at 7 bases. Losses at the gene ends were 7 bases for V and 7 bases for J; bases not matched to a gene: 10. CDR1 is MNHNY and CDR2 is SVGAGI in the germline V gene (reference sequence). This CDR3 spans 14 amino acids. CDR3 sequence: CASKGGSGLNEQFF. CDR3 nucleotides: TGTGCCAGCAAGGGCGGGAGCGGACTAAATGAGCAGTTCTTC.

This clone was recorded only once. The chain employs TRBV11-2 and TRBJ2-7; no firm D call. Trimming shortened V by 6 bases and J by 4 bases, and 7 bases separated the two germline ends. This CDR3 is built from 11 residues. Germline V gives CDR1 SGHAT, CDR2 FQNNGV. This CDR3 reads CASRASYEQYF. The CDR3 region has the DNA TGTGCCAGCAGGGCAAGTTACGAGCAGTACTTC.

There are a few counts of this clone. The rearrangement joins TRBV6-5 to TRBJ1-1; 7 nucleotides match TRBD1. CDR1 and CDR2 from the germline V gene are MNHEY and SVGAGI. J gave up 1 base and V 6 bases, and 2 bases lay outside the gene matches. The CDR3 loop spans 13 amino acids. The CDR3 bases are TGTGCCAGCAGCAGGGGGAGGAACACTGAAGCTTTCTTT. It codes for CASSRGRNTEAFF.